The entry below gives a single T cell receptor (beta chain) sequence along with its context. This specimen belongs to a study of technical replicates of blood from a handful of donors. This CDR3 is built from 14 residues. Germline loops: CDR1 SGHTA, CDR2 FQGTGA. V was clipped by 2 bases and J by 1 base, with 8 bases between them. Sequencing was performed with immunoSEQ multiplex PCR; in TCRdb, only in-frame clones are kept and a portion is missing. The table records tens of thousands of clones, less than 99% of them present only once. Sequenced material: T cells isolated from PBMCs. The clonotype comes from a human donor in good health. The V call is TRBV7-3, the J call TRBJ1-1; D gene uncertain. The CDR3 protein is CASSLQVANTEAFF. The CDR3 DNA reads TGTGCCAGCAGCTTACAAGTGGCGAACACTGAAGCTTTCTTT.